This entry concerns a single T cell receptor beta chain. Its antigen is undetermined. These data are taken from a study of T cell repertoires in cytomegalovirus infection. About the study: Evidence of both CMV infection and a matching HLA type came from public TCR beta signatures.

The CDR3 covers 12 residues. Trimming stripped 6 bases from V and 6 bases from J, with 11 bases between. TCRdb reprocessed the reads with MiXCR, giving one entry per CDR3 protein. Of approximately 170,000 distinct CDR3 sequences listed, 17% are singletons. Findings of the study overall: In two of eight donors, the top clonotype was HLA-C-restricted CMV-specific.

V and J are TRBV12-3 or TRBV12-4 and TRBJ1-2; the D is unclear. Sequencing input: CD8+ T cells from PBMCs. The origin of this receptor is a human donor in good health (CMV status not recorded). Some clones in this sample may be carry-over from other donors' samples. CDR3 nucleotides: TGTGCCAGCAGCTCCTCTCCACATGGCTACACCTTC. Amino acid sequence: CASSSSPHGYTF.